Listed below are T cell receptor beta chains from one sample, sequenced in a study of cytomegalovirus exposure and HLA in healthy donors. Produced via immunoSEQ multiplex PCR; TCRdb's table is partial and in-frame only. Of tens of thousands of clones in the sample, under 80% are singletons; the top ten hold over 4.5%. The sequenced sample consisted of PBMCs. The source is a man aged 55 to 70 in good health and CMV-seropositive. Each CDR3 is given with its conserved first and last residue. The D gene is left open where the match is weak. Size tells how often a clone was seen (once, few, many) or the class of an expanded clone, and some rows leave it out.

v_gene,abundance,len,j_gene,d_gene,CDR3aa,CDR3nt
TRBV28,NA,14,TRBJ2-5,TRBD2,CASSFGTSGPWEYF,TGTGCCAGCAGTTTCGGGACTAGCGGACCCTGGGAGTACTTC
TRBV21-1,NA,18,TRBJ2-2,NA,CASSRTGERELSTGELFF,TGTGCCAGCAGCAGGACGGGGGAGCGGGAGCTCAGCACCGGGGAGCTGTTTTTT
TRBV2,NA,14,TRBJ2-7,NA,CASRVGESSYEQYF,TGTGCCAGCAGGGTGGGCGAGAGCTCCTACGAGCAGTACTTC
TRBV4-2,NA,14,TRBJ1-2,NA,CASSQETTGRGYTF,TGTGCCAGCAGCCAAGAGACCACAGGGCGAGGCTACACCTTC
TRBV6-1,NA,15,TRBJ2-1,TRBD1,CASSPDRVSYNEQFF,TGTGCCAGCAGTCCTGACAGGGTATCGTACAATGAGCAGTTCTTC
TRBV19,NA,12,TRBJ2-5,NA,CASSEGRETQYF,TGTGCCAGTAGTGAGGGCAGGGAGACCCAGTACTTC
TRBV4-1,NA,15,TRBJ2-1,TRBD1,CASSQDQGVYNEQFF,TGCGCCAGCAGCCAAGACCAGGGGGTCTACAATGAGCAGTTCTTC
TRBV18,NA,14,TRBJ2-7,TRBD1,CASSRTGESYEQYF,TGTGCCAGCTCACGGACAGGGGAGAGCTACGAGCAGTACTTC
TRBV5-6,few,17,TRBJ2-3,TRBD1,CASSPPTGAEWTDTQYF,TGTGCCAGCAGCCCGCCGACAGGGGCGGAATGGACAGATACGCAGTATTTT
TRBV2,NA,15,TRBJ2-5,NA,CASSPSVPRGETQYF,TGTGCCAGCAGTCCTAGCGTACCCCGAGGGGAGACCCAGTACTTC
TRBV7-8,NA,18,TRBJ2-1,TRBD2,CASSHWELAGGSYNEQFF,TGTGCCAGCAGTCACTGGGAACTAGCGGGAGGCTCCTACAATGAGCAGTTCTTC
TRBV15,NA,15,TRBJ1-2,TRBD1,CATSRGGTGRLGYTF,TGTGCCACCAGCAGGGGCGGGACAGGGAGACTCGGCTACACCTTC
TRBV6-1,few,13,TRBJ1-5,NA,CASRREANQPQHF,TGTGCCAGCAGGAGGGAGGCCAATCAGCCCCAGCATTTT
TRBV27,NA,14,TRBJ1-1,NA,CASSLLRGNTEAFF,TGTGCCAGCAGTTTGCTACGGGGAAACACTGAAGCTTTCTTT
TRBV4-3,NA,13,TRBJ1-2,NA,CASSQVLRDGYTF,TGCGCCAGCAGCCAGGTCCTCAGGGATGGCTACACCTTC
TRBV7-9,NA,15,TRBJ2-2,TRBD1,CASSSGQANTGELFF,TGTGCCAGCAGTTCTGGACAGGCGAACACCGGGGAGCTGTTTTTT
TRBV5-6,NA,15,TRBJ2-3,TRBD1,CASSPRQGYTDTQYF,TGTGCCAGCAGCCCAAGACAGGGGTACACAGATACGCAGTATTTT
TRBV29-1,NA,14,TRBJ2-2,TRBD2,CSVLAGDLAGELFF,TGCAGCGTTTTAGCGGGAGATCTGGCCGGGGAGCTGTTTTTT
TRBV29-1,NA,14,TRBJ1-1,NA,CSVEEDWRNTEAFF,TGCAGCGTTGAAGAAGACTGGCGAAACACTGAAGCTTTCTTT
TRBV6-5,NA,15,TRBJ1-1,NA,CASTLQANMNTEAFF,TGTGCCAGCACCCTACAGGCGAACATGAACACTGAAGCTTTCTTT
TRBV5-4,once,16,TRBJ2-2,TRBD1,CASSSRDRGSAGELFF,TGTGCCAGCAGCTCCCGGGACAGGGGGTCGGCCGGGGAGCTGTTTTTT
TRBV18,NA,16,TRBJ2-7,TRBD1,CASSPIPGQSSYEQYF,TGTGCCAGCTCACCTATTCCGGGACAGTCTTCCTACGAGCAGTACTTC
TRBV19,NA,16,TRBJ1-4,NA,CASSIAGFTTNEKLFF,TGTGCCAGTAGTATTGCGGGATTTACAACTAATGAAAAACTGTTTTTT
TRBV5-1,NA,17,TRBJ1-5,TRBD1,CASSLNSGGPSNQPQHF,TGCGCCAGCAGTCTGAATTCAGGGGGCCCTAGCAATCAGCCCCAGCATTTT
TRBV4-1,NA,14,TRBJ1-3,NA,CASSHGDSGNTIYF,TGCGCCAGCAGCCACGGGGACTCTGGAAACACCATATATTTT
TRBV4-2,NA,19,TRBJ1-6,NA,CASSQAGGRGSSYNSPLHF,TGTGCCAGCAGCCAAGCTGGCGGCAGGGGTTCGTCCTATAATTCACCCCTCCACTTT
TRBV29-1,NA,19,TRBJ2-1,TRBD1,CSVEGALTGGAEFLNEQFF,TGCAGCGTTGAGGGGGCGCTGACAGGGGGCGCAGAATTCTTGAATGAGCAGTTCTTC
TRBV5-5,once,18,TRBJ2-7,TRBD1,CASSLHLRQGLVAYEQYF,TGTGCCAGCAGCTTGCACCTTCGACAGGGGCTAGTCGCCTACGAGCAGTACTTC
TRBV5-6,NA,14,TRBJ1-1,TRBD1,CASSLAPGGQGAFF,TGTGCCAGCAGCTTGGCCCCCGGGGGACAGGGAGCTTTCTTT
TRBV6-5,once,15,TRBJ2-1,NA,CASSSYTSSYNEQFF,TGTGCCAGCAGTTCTTATACGAGCTCCTACAATGAGCAGTTCTTC
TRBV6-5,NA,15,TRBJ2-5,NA,CASSYGWGGRETQYF,TGTGCCAGCAGTTACGGGTGGGGGGGCCGGGAGACCCAGTACTTC
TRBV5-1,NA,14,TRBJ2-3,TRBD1,CASKTGQGEDTQYF,TGCGCCAGCAAGACGGGACAGGGGGAAGATACGCAGTATTTT
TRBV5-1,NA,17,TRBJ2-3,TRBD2,CASSLGRLAGGTDTQYF,TGCGCCAGCAGCTTGGGGAGACTAGCGGGAGGCACAGATACGCAGTATTTT
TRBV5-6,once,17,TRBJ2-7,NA,CASSLVYTGGVSYEQYF,TGTGCCAGCAGCTTGGTCTATACAGGGGGGGTCTCCTACGAGCAGTACTTC
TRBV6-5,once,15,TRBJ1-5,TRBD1,CASRPGQGGNQPQHF,TGTGCCAGCAGACCGGGACAGGGGGGCAATCAGCCCCAGCATTTT
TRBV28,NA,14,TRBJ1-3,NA,CASRIPGAGNTIYF,TGTGCCAGCAGAATTCCAGGGGCTGGAAACACCATATATTTT
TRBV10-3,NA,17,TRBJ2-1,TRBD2,CAIKDPGLAGGKIEQFF,TGTGCCATAAAAGATCCGGGACTAGCGGGGGGGAAGATTGAGCAGTTCTTC
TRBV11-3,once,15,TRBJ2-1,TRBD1,CASSSGTADYNEQFF,TGTGCCAGCAGCTCCGGGACAGCAGATTACAATGAGCAGTTCTTC
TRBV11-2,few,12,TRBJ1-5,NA,CASRLRGEPQHF,TGTGCCAGCAGGCTACGGGGTGAACCCCAGCATTTT
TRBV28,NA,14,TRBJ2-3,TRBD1,CASSGDRYTDTQYF,TGTGCCAGCAGTGGGGACAGGTACACAGATACGCAGTATTTT
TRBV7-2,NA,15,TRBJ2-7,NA,CASSLLRAGSYEQYF,TGTGCCAGCAGCTTACTTAGGGCGGGATCCTACGAGCAGTACTTC
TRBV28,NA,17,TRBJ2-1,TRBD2,CASSFPQGGRASNEQFF,TGTGCCAGCAGTTTTCCGCAGGGCGGGAGGGCCTCGAATGAGCAGTTCTTC
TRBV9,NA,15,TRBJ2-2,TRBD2,CASSARTSGTGELFF,TGTGCCAGCAGCGCCCGGACTAGCGGCACCGGGGAGCTGTTTTTT
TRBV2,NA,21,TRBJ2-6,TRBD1,CASSDFVGQGAGGSGANVLTF,TGTGCCAGCAGTGACTTCGTGGGACAGGGGGCTGGCGGCTCTGGGGCCAACGTCCTGACTTTC
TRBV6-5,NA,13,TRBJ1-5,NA,CASSLRRYQPQHF,TGTGCCAGCAGTTTACGGCGGTATCAGCCCCAGCATTTT
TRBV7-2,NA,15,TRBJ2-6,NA,CASSRASSGANVLTF,TGTGCCAGCAGCCGCGCGAGCTCTGGGGCCAACGTCCTGACTTTC
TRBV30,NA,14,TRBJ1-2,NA,CAWREGPRSYGYTF,TGTGCCTGGAGGGAGGGGCCCAGGAGCTATGGCTACACCTTC
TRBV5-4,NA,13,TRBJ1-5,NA,CASSLGSNQPQHF,TGTGCCAGCAGCCTCGGTTCAAATCAGCCCCAGCATTTT